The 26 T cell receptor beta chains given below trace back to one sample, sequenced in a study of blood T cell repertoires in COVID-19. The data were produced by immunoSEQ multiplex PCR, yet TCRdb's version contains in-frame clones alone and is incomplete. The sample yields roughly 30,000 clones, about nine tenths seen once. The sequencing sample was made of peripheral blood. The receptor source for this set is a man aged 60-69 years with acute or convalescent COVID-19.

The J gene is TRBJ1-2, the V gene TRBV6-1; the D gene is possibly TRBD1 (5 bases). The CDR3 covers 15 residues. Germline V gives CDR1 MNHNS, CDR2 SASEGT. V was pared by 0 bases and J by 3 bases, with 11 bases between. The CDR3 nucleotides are TGTGCCAGCAGTGAAGCGCAACAGGCGTACTATGGCTACACCTTC. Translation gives CASSEAQQAYYGYTF.

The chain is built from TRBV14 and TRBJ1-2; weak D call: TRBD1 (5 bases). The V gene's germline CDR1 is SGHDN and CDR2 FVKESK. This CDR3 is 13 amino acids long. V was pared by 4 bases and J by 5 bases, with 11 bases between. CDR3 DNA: TGTGCCAGCAGCCGCAGGGATAGGTATGGCTACACCTTC. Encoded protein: CASSRRDRYGYTF.

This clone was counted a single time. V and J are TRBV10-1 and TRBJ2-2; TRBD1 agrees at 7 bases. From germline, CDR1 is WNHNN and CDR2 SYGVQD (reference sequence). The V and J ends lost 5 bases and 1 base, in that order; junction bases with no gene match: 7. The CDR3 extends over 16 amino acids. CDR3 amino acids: CASSPGTARNTGELFF. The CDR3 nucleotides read TGCGCCAGCAGTCCCGGGACAGCCCGGAACACCGGGGAGCTGTTTTTT.

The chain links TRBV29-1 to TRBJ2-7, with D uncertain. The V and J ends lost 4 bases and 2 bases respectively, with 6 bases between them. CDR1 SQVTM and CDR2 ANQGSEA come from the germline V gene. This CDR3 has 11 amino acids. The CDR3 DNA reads TGCAGCGTTGGAGACACCTACGAGCAGTACGTC. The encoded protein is CSVGDTYEQYV.

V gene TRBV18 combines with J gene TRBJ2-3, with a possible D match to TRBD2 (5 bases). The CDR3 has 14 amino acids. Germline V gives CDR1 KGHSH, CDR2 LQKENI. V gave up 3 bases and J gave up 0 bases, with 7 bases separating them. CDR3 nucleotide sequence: TGTGCCAGCTCACCGGACTTTAGCACAGATACGCAGTATTTT. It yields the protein CASSPDFSTDTQYF.

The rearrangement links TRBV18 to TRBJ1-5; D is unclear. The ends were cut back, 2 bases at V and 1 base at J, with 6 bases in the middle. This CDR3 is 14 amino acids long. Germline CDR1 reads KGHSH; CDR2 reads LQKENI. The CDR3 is CASSPELSNQPQHF. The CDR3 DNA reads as TGTGCCAGCTCACCAGAACTAAGCAATCAGCCCCAGCATTTT.

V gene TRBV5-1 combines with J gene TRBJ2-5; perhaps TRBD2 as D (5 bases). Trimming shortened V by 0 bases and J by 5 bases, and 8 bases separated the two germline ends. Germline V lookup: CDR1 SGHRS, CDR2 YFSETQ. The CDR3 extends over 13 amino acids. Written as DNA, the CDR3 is TGCGCCAGCAGCTTGGGTGGGGAGGAGACCCAGTACTTC. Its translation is CASSLGGEETQYF.

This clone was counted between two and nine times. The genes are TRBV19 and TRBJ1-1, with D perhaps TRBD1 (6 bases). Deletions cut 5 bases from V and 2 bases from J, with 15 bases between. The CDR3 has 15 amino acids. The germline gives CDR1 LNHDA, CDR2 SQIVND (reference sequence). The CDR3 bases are TGTGCCAGTAGTTCCCCCACAGGGCTAAACACTGAAGCTTTCTTT. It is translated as CASSSPTGLNTEAFF.

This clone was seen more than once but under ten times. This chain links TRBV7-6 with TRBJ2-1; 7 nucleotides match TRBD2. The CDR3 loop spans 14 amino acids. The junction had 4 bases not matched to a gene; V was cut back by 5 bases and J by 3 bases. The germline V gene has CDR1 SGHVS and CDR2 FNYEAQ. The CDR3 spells CASSPPGGYNEQFF. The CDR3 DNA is TGTGCCAGCAGCCCACCGGGAGGCTACAATGAGCAGTTCTTC.

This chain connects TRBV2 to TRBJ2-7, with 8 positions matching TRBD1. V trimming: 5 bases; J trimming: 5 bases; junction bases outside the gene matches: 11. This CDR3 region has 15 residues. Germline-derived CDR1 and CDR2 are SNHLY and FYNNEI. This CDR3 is CASSISTGVVDEQYF. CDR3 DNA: TGTGCCAGCAGTATTTCGACAGGGGTTGTCGACGAGCAGTACTTC. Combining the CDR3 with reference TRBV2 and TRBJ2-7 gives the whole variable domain EPEVTQTPSHQVTQMGQEVILRCVPISNHLYFYWYRQILGQKVEFLVSFYNNEISEKSEIFDDQFSVERPDGSNFTLKIRSTKLEDSAMYFCASSISTGVVDEQYFGPGTRLTVT.

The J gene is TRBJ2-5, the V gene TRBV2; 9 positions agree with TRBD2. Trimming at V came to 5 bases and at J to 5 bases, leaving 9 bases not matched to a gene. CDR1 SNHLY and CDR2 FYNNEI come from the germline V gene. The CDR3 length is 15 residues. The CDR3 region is CASSWLTSGMETQYF. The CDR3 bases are TGTGCCAGCAGTTGGTTGACTAGCGGAATGGAGACCCAGTACTTC.

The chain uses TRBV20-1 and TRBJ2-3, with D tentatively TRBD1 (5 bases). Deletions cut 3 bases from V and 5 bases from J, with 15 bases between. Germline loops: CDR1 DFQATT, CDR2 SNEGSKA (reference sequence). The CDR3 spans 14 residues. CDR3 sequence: CSASGDSILDTQYF. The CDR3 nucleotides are TGCAGTGCTAGTGGAGACAGTATATTAGATACGCAGTATTTT.

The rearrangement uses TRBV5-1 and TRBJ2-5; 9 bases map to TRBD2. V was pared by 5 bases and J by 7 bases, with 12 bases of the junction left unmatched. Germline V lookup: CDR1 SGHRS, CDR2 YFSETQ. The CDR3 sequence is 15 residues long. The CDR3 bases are TGCGCCAGCAGAGATGGCCTTAGCGGGAGCGGGACCCAGTACTTC. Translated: CASRDGLSGSGTQYF.

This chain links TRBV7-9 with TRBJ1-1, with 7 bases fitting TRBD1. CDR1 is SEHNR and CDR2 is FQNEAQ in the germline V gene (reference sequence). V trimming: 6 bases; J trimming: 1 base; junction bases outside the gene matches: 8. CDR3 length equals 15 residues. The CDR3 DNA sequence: TGTGCCAGCAGACCTCCAGGGGGGCAGAACACTGAAGCTTTCTTT. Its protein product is CASRPPGGQNTEAFF.

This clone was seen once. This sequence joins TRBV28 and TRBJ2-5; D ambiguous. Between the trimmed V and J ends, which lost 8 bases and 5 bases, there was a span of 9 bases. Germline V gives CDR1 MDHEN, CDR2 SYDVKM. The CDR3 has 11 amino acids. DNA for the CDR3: TGTGCCAGCCAGTTTTGGGAGACCCAGTACTTC. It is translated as CASQFWETQYF.

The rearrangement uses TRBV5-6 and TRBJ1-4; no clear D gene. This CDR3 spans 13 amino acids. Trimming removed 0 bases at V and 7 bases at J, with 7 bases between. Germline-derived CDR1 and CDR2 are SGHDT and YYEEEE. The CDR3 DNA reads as TGTGCCAGCAGCTTGGTAGCAACTGAAAAACTGTTTTTT. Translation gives CASSLVATEKLFF.

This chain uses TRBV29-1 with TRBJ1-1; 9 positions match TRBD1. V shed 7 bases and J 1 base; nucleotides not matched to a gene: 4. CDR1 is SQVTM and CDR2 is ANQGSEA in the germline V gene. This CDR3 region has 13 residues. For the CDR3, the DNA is TGCAGCGCTTCGACAGGGGGGAACACTGAAGCTTTCTTT. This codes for CSASTGGNTEAFF.

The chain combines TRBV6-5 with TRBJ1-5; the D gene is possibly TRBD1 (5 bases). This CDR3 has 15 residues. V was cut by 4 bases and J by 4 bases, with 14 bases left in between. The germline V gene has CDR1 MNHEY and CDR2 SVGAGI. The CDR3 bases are TGTGCCAGCAGTTTCAGGGCCGGGGGGAATCAGCCCCAGCATTTT. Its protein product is CASSFRAGGNQPQHF.

CDR3 sequence (DNA): TGCGCCAGCAGCCGGGTTCCGGACAACTTTAACTATGGCTACACCTTC. It translates to CASSRVPDNFNYGYTF. The V and J genes are TRBV4-1 and TRBJ1-2; maybe TRBD1 (5 bases). Germline CDR1 MGHRA, CDR2 YSYEKL. The CDR3 has 16 amino acids. V lost 4 bases and J 1 base, leaving 16 bases between the germline ends.

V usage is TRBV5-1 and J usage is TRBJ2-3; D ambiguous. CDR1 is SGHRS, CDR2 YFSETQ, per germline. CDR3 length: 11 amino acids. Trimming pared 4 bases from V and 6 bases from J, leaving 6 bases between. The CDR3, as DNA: TGCGCCAGCAGCCAACGGGATACGCAGTATTTT. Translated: CASSQRDTQYF.

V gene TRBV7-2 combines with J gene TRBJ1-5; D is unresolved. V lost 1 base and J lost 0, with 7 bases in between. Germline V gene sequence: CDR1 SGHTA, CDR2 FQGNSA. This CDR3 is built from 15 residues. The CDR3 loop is CASSLVGDSNQPQHF. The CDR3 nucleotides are TGTGCCAGCAGCTTAGTGGGAGATAGCAATCAGCCCCAGCATTTT.

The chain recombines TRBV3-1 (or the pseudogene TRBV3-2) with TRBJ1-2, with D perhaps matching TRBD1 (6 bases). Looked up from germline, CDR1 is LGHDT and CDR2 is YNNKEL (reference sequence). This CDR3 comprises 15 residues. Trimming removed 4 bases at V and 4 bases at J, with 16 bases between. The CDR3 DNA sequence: TGTGCCAGCAGCCCGGAGAGGGTGGGGGCCTATGGCTACACCTTC. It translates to CASSPERVGAYGYTF.

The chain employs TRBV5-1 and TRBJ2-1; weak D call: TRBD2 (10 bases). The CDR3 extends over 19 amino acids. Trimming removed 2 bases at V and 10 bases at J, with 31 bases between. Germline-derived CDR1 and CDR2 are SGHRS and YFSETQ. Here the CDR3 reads CASSFRDRVLAGAFREQFF. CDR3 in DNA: TGCGCCAGCAGCTTCCGGGACAGGGTTCTAGCGGGGGCCTTTCGGGAGCAGTTCTTC.

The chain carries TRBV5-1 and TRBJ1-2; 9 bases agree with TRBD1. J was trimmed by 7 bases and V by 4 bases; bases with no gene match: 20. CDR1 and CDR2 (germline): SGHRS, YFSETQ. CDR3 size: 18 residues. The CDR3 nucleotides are TGCGCCAGCAGCGCGGTCGGTCGGGACAGGGCTTTGTTCTCTGGCTACACCTTC. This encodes CASSAVGRDRALFSGYTF.

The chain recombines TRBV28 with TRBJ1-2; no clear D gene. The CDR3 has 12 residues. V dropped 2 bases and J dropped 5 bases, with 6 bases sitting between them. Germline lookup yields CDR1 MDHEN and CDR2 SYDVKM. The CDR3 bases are TGTGCCAGCAGTTTAACGGTGTATGGCTACACCTTC. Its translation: CASSLTVYGYTF.

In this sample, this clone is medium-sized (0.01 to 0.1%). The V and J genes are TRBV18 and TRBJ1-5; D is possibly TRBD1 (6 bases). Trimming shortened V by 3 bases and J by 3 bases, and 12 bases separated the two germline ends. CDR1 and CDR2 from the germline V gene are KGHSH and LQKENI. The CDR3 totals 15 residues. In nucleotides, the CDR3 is TGTGCCAGCTCACCTTACAGGGATGACAATCAGCCCCAGCATTTT. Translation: CASSPYRDDNQPQHF.